The 3 T cell receptor beta chains below all came from one sample that was sequenced in a study of cytomegalovirus exposure and HLA in healthy donors. In the PCR, 60 Vbeta and 13 Jbeta primers were used. Produced via immunoSEQ multiplex PCR; TCRdb's table is partial and in-frame only. The repertoire includes some 180,000 clones, around 80% of them detected once, and over 1.1% sits in the top ten. Sequencing used PBMCs. The receptors stem from a man between 18 and 29 years old in good health and CMV-seronegative.

The chain recombines TRBV11-1 with TRBJ2-7; TRBD1 might be the D (6 bases). The CDR3 totals 14 residues. V shed 1 base and J shed 3 bases, with 10 bases lying between them. CDR1 is SGHAT, CDR2 FQDESV, per germline (reference sequence). The CDR3 loop is CASSLGQGHYEQYF. Written as DNA, the CDR3 is TGTGCCAGCAGCTTAGGGCAGGGACACTACGAGCAGTACTTC. Supplemented by reference TRBV11-1 and TRBJ2-7, the full variable domain reads EAEVAQSPRYKITEKSQAVAFWCDPISGHATLYWYRQILGQGPELLVQFQDESVVDDSQLPKDRFSAERLKGVDSTLKIQPAELGDSAMYLCASSLGQGHYEQYFGPGTRLTVT.

The chain recombines TRBV7-8 with TRBJ2-6, with no clear D. The CDR3 extends over 15 amino acids. V lost 3 bases to trimming and J lost 0 bases, with 6 bases between them. Germline V gene lookup returns CDR1 SGHVS and CDR2 FQNEAQ. CDR3 amino acids: CASSFQNSGANVLTF. The CDR3 region has the DNA TGTGCCAGCAGCTTCCAGAACTCTGGGGCCAACGTCCTGACTTTC. The variable domain in full, with the rest retrieved from reference TRBV7-8 and TRBJ2-6, is GAGVSQSPRYKVAKRGQDVALRCDPISGHVSLFWYQQALGQGPEFLTYFQNEAQLDKSGLPSDRFFAERPEGSVSTLKIQRTQQEDSAVYLCASSFQNSGANVLTFGAGSRLTVL.

The V and J genes are TRBV9 and TRBJ2-2, with TRBD2 identical over 9 bases. The V segment lost 3 bases and the J segment 15 bases; nucleotides outside the gene matches: 12. The CDR3 extends over 14 amino acids. CDR1 is SGDLS, CDR2 YYNGEE, per germline. The DNA of the CDR3 is TGTGCCAGCAGCGCCGTGCAAGGAGGCGGGGGGGTGTTTTTT. It yields the protein CASSAVQGGGGVFF.